This T cell receptor (beta chain) was identified in a study of CD8 T cells in ankylosing spondylitis. Findings of the study overall: Disease-linked clones had a CD8+ phenotype and relatively low frequency in peripheral blood. Ankylosing spondylitis blood appeared to be characterized by a TCR beta motif of eight highly homologous variants. The study looked at matched synovial fluid samples from ankylosing spondylitis patients. Disease-linked clones were reported to be significantly enriched there.

This clonotype appeared many times. Its specificity is unknown. V was cut by 7 bases and J by 0 bases, with 14 bases left in between. This CDR3 is built from 15 residues. CDR1 is MNHNS, CDR2 SASEGT, per germline. TCRdb independently ran MiXCR on the 5' RACE reads; one entry per CDR3 protein. The table records around 490,000 distinct CDR3 sequences, about 5.4% of them present only once. The receptor comes from a male donor with ankylosing spondylitis. Sequenced: blood, either unsorted or a sorted T cell fraction (not recorded which). V is TRBV6-1 and J is TRBJ2-3; possibly TRBD2 for D (6 bases). The CDR3 DNA reads TGTGCCAGCACCTCGAGGGGACTCAGCACAGATACGCAGTATTTT. This gives the protein CASTSRGLSTDTQYF.